The following is a TCR beta chain sequence with its context. After removal of 3 bases from V and 4 bases from J, the junction contained 7 bases not matched to a gene. The germline V gene encodes CDR1 SGHRS and CDR2 YFSETQ. The CDR3 totals 15 residues. This specimen belongs to a study of blood T cell repertoires in COVID-19. Study context: T cells, B-cell-depleted T cells, or PBMCs provided the cDNA or gDNA that served as material.

Libraries were prepared by immunoSEQ multiplex PCR; TCRdb keeps only in-frame clonotypes and omits some of them. The sample includes 70,000 to 95,000 clones, roughly 77% of them seen just once. What was sequenced was peripheral blood. The chain employs TRBV5-1 and TRBJ2-3; 8 bases are a match to TRBD2. The clonotype originates from a human donor in a cohort sampled during active COVID-19. In nucleotides, the CDR3 is TGCGCCAGCAGCTCCACCGGGGGGGGGTCAGATACGCAGTATTTT. It encodes CASSSTGGGSDTQYF.